These T cell receptor beta chains were read from a single sample in a study of blood T cell repertoires in COVID-19. TCRdb's copy holds only in-frame clones and misses some; the assay was immunoSEQ multiplex PCR. Of 110,000 or so clones listed, more than 80% are singletons. The specimen was peripheral blood. The receptor source for this set is a woman aged 40 to 55 with acute or convalescent COVID-19. CDR3s include the opening cysteine and the closing phenylalanine or tryptophan. Size tells how often a clone was seen (once, few, many) or the class of an expanded clone, and some rows leave it out.

CDR3,V,size
CASSQDWAGNEQFF,TRBV4-1,NA
CATQQGNEQFF,TRBV24-1,NA
CASSQETQAATQYF,TRBV4-1,NA
CASSPRGTPTDTQYF,TRBV6-2/TRBV6-3,NA
CASRTGLSVNQPQHF,TRBV2,NA
CASRLEGRLNEQFF,TRBV27,few
CASRTPGEKLFF,TRBV6-5,NA
CASSPFSGGGRNEQFF,TRBV18,NA
CASSQDRNVVNTEAFF,TRBV3-1/TRBV3-2,NA
CASSVGVRPTDTQYF,TRBV9,NA
CASSPYQGDTEAFF,TRBV18,NA
CASSPSYYLGTGGETQYF,TRBV6-6,NA
CASSLQVSNTGELFF,TRBV7-9,NA
CASSLRQGNAGNTIYF,TRBV5-1,few
CASSLDSRKQGYTF,TRBV7-8,NA
CASSARRQGPDTGELFF,TRBV9,NA
CASSLDRGLGIGQPQHF,TRBV7-2,NA
CASSLVLAGGSYNEQFF,TRBV7-2,once